Listed below are T cell receptor beta chains from one sample, sequenced in a study of T cell repertoires in cytomegalovirus infection. Each CDR3 protein is one row after TCRdb ran MiXCR on the reads. Of around 750,000 distinct CDR3 sequences in the sample, less than 35% were seen once. These receptors have no identified antigens. The sample was cultured CD8+ T cells from PBMCs, taken from culture after CMV antigen stimulation. These receptors all come from a human donor in good health (CMV status not recorded). Some clones in this sample may be carry-over from other donors' samples. CDR3s include the opening cysteine and the closing phenylalanine or tryptophan. Each record gives: J gene, D gene, clone size, V gene, CDR3 protein, CDR3 DNA. A D gene is named only where the DNA matches it firmly. Only part of the rows carry a size: once, few, many, or a class if the clone is expanded.

TRBJ1-3 | NA | NA | TRBV2 | CASRVSSSGNTIYF | TGTGCCAGCCGGGTGTCGAGCTCTGGAAACACCATATATTTT
TRBJ2-3 | NA | many | TRBV6-1 | CASGWAGSTDTQYF | TGTGCCAGCGGGTGGGCCGGAAGCACAGATACGCAGTATTTT
TRBJ2-1 | NA | few | TRBV27 | CASSLSVGGGNEQFF | TGTGCCAGCAGTTTATCAGTGGGAGGGGGCAATGAGCAGTTCTTC
TRBJ2-2 | NA | NA | TRBV7-6 | CASSLGGINTGELFF | TGTGCCAGCAGCTTAGGAGGAATTAACACCGGGGAGCTGTTTTTT
TRBJ1-2 | NA | NA | TRBV10-3 | CAIRGGQPGGYTF | TGTGCCATCAGGGGCGGACAGCCTGGGGGCTACACCTTC
TRBJ2-3 | TRBD2 | NA | TRBV15 | CATSRDTLAGAGDTQYF | TGTGCCACCAGCAGGGACACTCTAGCGGGGGCTGGGGATACGCAGTATTTT
TRBJ1-5 | NA | NA | TRBV27 | CASSGGVSNQPQHF | TGTGCCAGCAGTGGGGGGGTTAGCAATCAGCCCCAGCATTTT
TRBJ1-4 | NA | few | TRBV27 | CASSSLGGQPSFF | TGTGCCAGCAGTTCCCTCGGGGGGCAGCCGTCGTTTTTT
TRBJ2-4 | NA | few | TRBV5-4 | CASSLKREVAKNIQYF | TGTGCCAGCAGCTTAAAAAGGGAAGTAGCCAAAAACATTCAGTACTTC
TRBJ2-3 | NA | NA | TRBV4-1 | CASSQDAGTSTDTQYF | TGCGCCAGCAGCCAAGACGCCGGGACAAGCACAGATACGCAGTATTTT
TRBJ2-5 | NA | few | TRBV15 | CATSRDRGNRETQYF | TGTGCCACCAGCAGAGATCGGGGGAATCGGGAGACCCAGTACTTC
TRBJ2-1 | TRBD2 | few | TRBV7-8 | CASSRGRVAGGTYNEQFF | TGTGCCAGCAGCAGGGGACGGGTAGCGGGGGGAACCTACAATGAGCAGTTCTTC
TRBJ1-5 | NA | few | TRBV5-1 | CASSPYPAGGNQPQHF | TGCGCCAGCAGCCCCTACCCCGCCGGAGGCAATCAGCCCCAGCATTTT
TRBJ1-1 | NA | few | TRBV27 | CASSYSPLGDTEAFF | TGTGCCAGCAGTTATTCACCTTTGGGGGACACTGAAGCTTTCTTT
TRBJ2-2 | NA | NA | TRBV6-5 | CASSYGGSPGTGELFF | TGTGCCAGCAGTTACGGGGGCTCACCGGGCACCGGGGAGCTGTTTTTT
TRBJ1-5 | NA | few | TRBV7-6 | CASSLEGGLSNQPQHF | TGTGCCAGCAGCTTAGAGGGAGGGTTGAGCAATCAGCCCCAGCATTTT